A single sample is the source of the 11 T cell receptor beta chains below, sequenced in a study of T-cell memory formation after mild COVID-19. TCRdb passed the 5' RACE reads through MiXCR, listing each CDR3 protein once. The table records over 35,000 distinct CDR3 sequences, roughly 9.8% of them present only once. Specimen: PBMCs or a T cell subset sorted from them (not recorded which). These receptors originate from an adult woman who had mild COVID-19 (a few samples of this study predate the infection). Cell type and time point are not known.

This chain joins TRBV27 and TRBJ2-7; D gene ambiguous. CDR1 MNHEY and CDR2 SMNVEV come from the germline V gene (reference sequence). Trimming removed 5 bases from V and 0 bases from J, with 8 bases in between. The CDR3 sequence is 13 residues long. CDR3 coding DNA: TGTGCCAGCAGTCCGAAGGCCTCCTACGAGCAGTACTTC. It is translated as CASSPKASYEQYF.

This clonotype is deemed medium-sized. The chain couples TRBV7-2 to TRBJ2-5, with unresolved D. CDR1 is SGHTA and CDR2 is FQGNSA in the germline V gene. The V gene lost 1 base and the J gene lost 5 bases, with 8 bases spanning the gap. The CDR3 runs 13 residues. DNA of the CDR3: TGTGCCAGCAGCTTAGGTTTGGTGGAGACCCAGTACTTC. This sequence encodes CASSLGLVETQYF.

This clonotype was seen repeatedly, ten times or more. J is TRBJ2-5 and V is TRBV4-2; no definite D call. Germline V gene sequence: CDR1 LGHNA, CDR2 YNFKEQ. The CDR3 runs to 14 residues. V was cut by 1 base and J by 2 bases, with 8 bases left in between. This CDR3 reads CASSQVVAQETQYF. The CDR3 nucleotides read TGTGCCAGCAGCCAAGTCGTAGCTCAAGAGACCCAGTACTTC.

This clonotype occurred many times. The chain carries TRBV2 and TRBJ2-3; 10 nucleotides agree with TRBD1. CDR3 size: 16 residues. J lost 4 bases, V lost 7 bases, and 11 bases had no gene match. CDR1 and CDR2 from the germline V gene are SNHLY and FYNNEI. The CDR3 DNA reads TGTGCCAGCATTAAATTCGACAGGGGGCGCGCAGATACGCAGTATTTT. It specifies CASIKFDRGRADTQYF. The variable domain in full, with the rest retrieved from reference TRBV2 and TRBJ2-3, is EPEVTQTPSHQVTQMGQEVILRCVPISNHLYFYWYRQILGQKVEFLVSFYNNEISEKSEIFDDQFSVERPDGSNFTLKIRSTKLEDSAMYFCASIKFDRGRADTQYFGPGTRLTVL.

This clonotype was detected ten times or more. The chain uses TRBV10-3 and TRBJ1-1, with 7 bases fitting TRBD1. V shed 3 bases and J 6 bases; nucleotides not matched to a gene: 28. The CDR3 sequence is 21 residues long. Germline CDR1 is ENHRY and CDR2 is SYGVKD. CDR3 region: CAISDRRGRQGGRGGVSEAFF. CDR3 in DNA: TGTGCCATCAGTGATAGAAGGGGTCGACAGGGAGGCCGTGGGGGTGTCTCTGAAGCTTTCTTT.

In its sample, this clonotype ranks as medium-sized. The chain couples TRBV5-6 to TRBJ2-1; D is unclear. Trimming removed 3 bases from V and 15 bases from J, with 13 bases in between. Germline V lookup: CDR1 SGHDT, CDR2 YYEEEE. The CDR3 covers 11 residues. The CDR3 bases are TGTGCCAGCAGCTCCTACAATGAGTGGTTCTTC. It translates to CASSSYNEWFF.

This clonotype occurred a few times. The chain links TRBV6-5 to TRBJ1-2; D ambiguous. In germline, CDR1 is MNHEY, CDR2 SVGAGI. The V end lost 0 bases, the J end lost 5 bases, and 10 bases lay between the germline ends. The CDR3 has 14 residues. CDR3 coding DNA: TGTGCCAGCAGTTACTCAGGAGGATCGTATGGCTACACCTTC. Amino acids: CASSYSGGSYGYTF.

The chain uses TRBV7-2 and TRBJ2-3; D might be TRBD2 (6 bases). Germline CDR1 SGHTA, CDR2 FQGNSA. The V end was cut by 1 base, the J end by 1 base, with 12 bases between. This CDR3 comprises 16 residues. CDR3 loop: CASSLDMRDGTDTQYF. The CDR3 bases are TGTGCCAGCAGCTTAGACATGCGGGACGGCACAGATACGCAGTATTTT.

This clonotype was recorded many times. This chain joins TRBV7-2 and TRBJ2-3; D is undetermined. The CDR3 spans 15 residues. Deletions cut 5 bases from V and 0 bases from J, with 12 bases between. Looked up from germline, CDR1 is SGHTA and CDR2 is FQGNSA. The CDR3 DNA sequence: TGTGCCAGCAGCCCCGAGTTTTCTAGCACAGATACGCAGTATTTT. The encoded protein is CASSPEFSSTDTQYF.

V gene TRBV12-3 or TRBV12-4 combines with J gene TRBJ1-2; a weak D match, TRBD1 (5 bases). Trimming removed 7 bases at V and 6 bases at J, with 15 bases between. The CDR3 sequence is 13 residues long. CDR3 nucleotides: TGTGCCAGCACCCTTAAGCGGGGGAATGGCTACACCTTC. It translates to CASTLKRGNGYTF.

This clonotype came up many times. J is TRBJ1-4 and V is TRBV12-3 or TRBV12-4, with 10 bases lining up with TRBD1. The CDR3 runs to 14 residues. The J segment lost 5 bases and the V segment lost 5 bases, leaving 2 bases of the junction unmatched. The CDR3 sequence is CASSPGQGNEKLFF. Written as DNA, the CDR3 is TGTGCCAGCAGTCCGGGACAGGGGAATGAAAAACTGTTTTTT.